This record looks at one TCR beta chain sequence and its context. The CDR3 length is 16 residues. V was clipped by 6 bases and J by 6 bases, with 21 bases between them. This specimen comes from a study of blood T cells in healthy people across ages. Alongside a J-beta primer mix, a sample-barcoded 5' primer served in a second PCR lasting about 7 to 11 cycles. TCRdb re-called the 5' RACE reads with MiXCR, one entry per CDR3 protein. The sample gives about 760,000 distinct CDR3 sequences, about 56% of which show up once; roughly 24% is in the top ten. This chain uses TRBV12-3 or TRBV12-4 with TRBJ1-5; the D gene is possibly TRBD1 (6 bases). Material for sequencing was blood. This TCR was recovered from a man in his forties in good health. The CDR3 nucleotides are TGTGCCAGCAGCCCCGCCCGGGCTACCAGGGGTCAGCCCCAGCATTTT. Encoded protein: CASSPARATRGQPQHF.